What follows are 10 T cell receptor beta chains derived from one specimen sequenced in a study of tissue T cells after allogeneic stem cell transplantation. Some clones are missing from TCRdb's copy, which holds only in-frame ones; the method was immunoSEQ multiplex PCR. The table has roughly 9,000 clones, around 48% seen once. Indicated time point: mouse harvest day 7 after allogeneic transplant. Mouse grafts combined 10^7 T-cell-depleted bone marrow cells with 10^6 splenic CD5+ T cells. Material: gut tissue. The receptors were gathered from a female BALB/c mouse given C57BL/6 T cells with graft-versus-host disease after an allogeneic hematopoietic cell transplant.

This clone turned up a few times. Here the gene names and germline are mouse. With the read ending 1 residue before the CDR3 end, the germline J gene is used to fill in that end. This chain uses TRBV13-3 with TRBJ2-3; D is perhaps TRBD1 or TRBD2 (6 bases each). The CDR3 has 12 residues. V shed 7 bases and J shed 4 bases, with 10 bases lying between them. Germline V lookup: CDR1 NNHDY, CDR2 SYVADS. The CDR3 is CASLGTPETLYF. Partial CDR3 DNA: TGTGCCAGCCTGGGGACACCAGAAACGCTGTAT.

With regard to this clone: Each gene name is a mouse one. The CDR3 extends 1 residue past the end of the read, so its final part is completed from the germline J gene. This rearrangement joins TRBV26 to TRBJ1-5, with unresolved D. Germline CDR1 and CDR2: KGHPV and FQNQEV (reference sequence). The length of the CDR3 is 12 residues. V dropped 2 bases and J dropped 9 bases, with 8 bases sitting between them. The part of the CDR3 DNA that was read is TGTGCCAGCAGTCTGACGGGAGGGGCTCCGCTT. This sequence encodes CASSLTGGAPL. The entire CDR3 is CASSLTGGAPLF.

Worth noting for this clone: The germline and genes are mouse ones. The read finishes 1 residue shy of the CDR3 end, and the germline J gene is used to complete it. The gene calls are TRBV5 and TRBJ2-1; tentative D call: TRBD2 (5 bases). This CDR3 has 15 amino acids. The V gene's germline CDR1 is LGHNA and CDR2 YNLKQL (reference sequence). Trimming took 0 bases from V and 3 from J, leaving 9 bases between them. The part of the CDR3 DNA that was read is TGTGCCAGCAGCCAAGATTTTCTGGGCTATGCTGAGCAGTTC. Protein: CASSQDFLGYAEQF. The CDR3 in its entirety is CASSQDFLGYAEQFF.

With respect to this clone: Gene names and germline match the mouse. The read falls 1 residue short of the CDR3 end, and the missing part is taken from the germline J gene. The V call is TRBV26, the J call TRBJ2-4; TRBD1 aligns across 8 bases. Germline CDR1 and CDR2: KGHPV and FQNQEV (reference sequence). Trimming at V came to 3 bases and at J to 0 bases, leaving 2 bases not matched to a gene. The CDR3 length is 15 residues. Incomplete CDR3 DNA: TGTGCCAGCAGTCTCCAGGGGGCTAGTCAAAACACCTTGTAC. Its translation is CASSLQGASQNTLY. The entire CDR3 protein reads CASSLQGASQNTLYF.

Turning to this clone: These gene names are mouse names. The CDR3 is CAWSLELGGGTLYF. The sequenced CDR3 bases are TGTGCCTGGAGTCTCGAACTGGGGGGAGGAACGCTGTAT. V gene TRBV31 combines with J gene TRBJ2-3; TRBD2 matches at 9 bases. The CDR3 end is not reached by the read, which stops 1 residue before it; the germline J gene fills it in. Looked up from germline, CDR1 is GKSSPN and CDR2 is SITVG. The CDR3 extends over 14 amino acids. Losses at the gene ends were 0 bases for V and 8 bases for J; bases not matched to a gene: 6.

Concerning this clone itself: Mouse gene names apply. The read comes to an end 1 residue before the CDR3 does, leaving the germline J gene to fill in the end. The rearrangement uses TRBV19 and TRBJ2-5, with TRBD2 identical over 7 bases. The length of the CDR3 is 16 residues. Germline V gives CDR1 FNHDT, CDR2 SITEND (reference sequence). V lost 0 bases to trimming and J lost 3 bases; unmatched junction nucleotides: 7. CDR3 amino acids: CASSIVWGTSQDTQYF. CDR3 DNA (partial): TGTGCCAGCAGTATAGTCTGGGGGACCTCTCAAGACACCCAGTAC.

This clone was seen a few times. The germline and genes are mouse ones. The read comes to an end 1 residue before the CDR3 does, leaving the germline J gene to fill in the end. This chain uses TRBV26 with TRBJ2-4, with 14 nucleotides matching TRBD2. Trimming cost V 8 bases and J 2 bases; bases outside gene matches: 0. Germline V gives CDR1 KGHPV, CDR2 FQNQEV (reference sequence). This CDR3 is built from 14 residues. The CDR3 DNA, read in part, is TGTGCCAGCGGGACTGGGGGGGCTCAAAACACCTTGTAC. Protein sequence: CASGTGGAQNTLY. The full CDR3 is CASGTGGAQNTLYF.

Worth noting for this clone: Genes here carry mouse names. The observed sequence ends 1 residue before the CDR3 terminus, with the missing tail filled in from the germline J gene. The genes are TRBV13-3 and TRBJ2-7, with D tentatively TRBD2 (7 bases). Trimming removed 0 bases at V and 6 bases at J, with 7 bases between. Per the germline V gene, CDR1 is NNHDY and CDR2 is SYVADS. There are 12 residues in the CDR3. The sequenced CDR3 bases are TGTGCCAGCAGTGATGGGGGGGCTGAACAGTAC. Protein product: CASSDGGAEQY. In full, the CDR3 reads CASSDGGAEQYF.

About this clone: The genes and germline here are from mouse. The DNA ends 1 residue before the CDR3 does, and the rest of the CDR3 is filled in from the germline J gene. J is TRBJ1-2 and V is TRBV1; 7 positions match TRBD1. Germline trimming cut 2 bases from V and 2 bases from J; bases unmatched to any gene: 2. CDR3 size: 14 residues. Germline lookup yields CDR1 NSQYPW and CDR2 LRSPGD (reference sequence). Incomplete CDR3 DNA: TGCACCTGCAGTGCAAGGGACAGTAACTCCGACTACACC. Its protein is CTCSARDSNSDYT. The whole CDR3 region reads CTCSARDSNSDYTF.

Concerning this clone: Gene names and germline refer to mouse. The CDR3 extends 1 residue past the end of the read, so its final part is completed from the germline J gene. The V and J genes are TRBV23 and TRBJ2-3; the table's D call, TRBD2, was not checked against the DNA. Germline V CDR1 and CDR2: KGHTA, FQNQQP. The CDR3 loop spans 16 amino acids. The CDR3 sequence is CSSSQSGGAWAETLYF. CDR3 DNA, as far as it was read: TGCTCCAGCAGTCAATCGGGGGGGGCCTGGGCAGAAACGCTGTAT.